Listed here are 16 T cell receptor beta chains from one sample, sequenced in a study of STAT3 mutations in large granular lymphocyte leukemia. Measured with immunoSEQ multiplex PCR; TCRdb has only the in-frame clones, and not every one. The data hold more than 10,000 clones, with more than 90% observed a single time. Their antigens are not known. General study points: Every T-LGLL patient had at least one immunodominant TCRbeta clonotype.

Source material: peripheral blood mononuclear cells. The receptors here all came from a man aged 35 to 55 with T-cell large granular lymphocyte leukemia. Some clones in this sample may be carry-over from other donors' samples.

V is TRBV6-6 and J is TRBJ1-5; 10 bases are shared with TRBD1. The CDR3 is 15 amino acids. CDR1 and CDR2 (germline): MNHNY, SVGAGI (reference sequence). The V segment lost 8 bases and the J segment 1 base; nucleotides outside the gene matches: 5. For the CDR3, the DNA is TGTGCCAGCGGACAGGGGGTCCTGAGCAATCAGCCCCAGCATTTT. Amino acid sequence: CASGQGVLSNQPQHF.

The gene calls are TRBV9 and TRBJ2-3, with a possible D match to TRBD2 (7 bases). The CDR3 covers 16 residues. The V gene's germline CDR1 is SGDLS and CDR2 YYNGEE. Trimming removed 0 bases at V and 3 bases at J, with 14 bases between. In DNA, the CDR3 is TGTGCCAGCAGCGTAGGATGGGGGCGGGGGACAGATACGCAGTATTTT. Its protein product is CASSVGWGRGTDTQYF. Full variable domain (missing parts from reference TRBV9 and TRBJ2-3): DSGVTQTPKHLITATGQRVTLRCSPRSGDLSVYWYQQSLDQGLQFLIQYYNGEERAKGNILERFSAQQFPDLHSELNLSSLELGDSALYFCASSVGWGRGTDTQYFGPGTRLTVL.

The chain carries TRBV5-6 and TRBJ2-2; 8 bases are a match to TRBD2. Germline CDR1 SGHDT, CDR2 YYEEEE. J was trimmed by 2 bases and V by 5 bases; bases with no gene match: 8. This CDR3 comprises 16 residues. DNA of the CDR3: TGTGCCAGCAGTCGCCCCGGGGGGGCCAACACCGGGGAGCTGTTTTTT. This encodes CASSRPGGANTGELFF.

This chain links TRBV7-9 with TRBJ2-1; 7 bases are shared with TRBD2. The CDR3 contains 13 residues. The junction had 2 bases not matched to a gene; V was cut back by 1 base and J by 8 bases. CDR1 and CDR2 (germline): SEHNR, FQNEAQ (reference sequence). As DNA, the CDR3 is TGTGCCAGCAGCTTAGGGGGGGGAGATGAGCAGTTCTTC. This sequence encodes CASSLGGGDEQFF.

The chain carries TRBV6-5 and TRBJ2-3; no clear D gene. Trimming left V 7 bases short and J 7 bases short, with 18 bases between. The CDR3 is made up of 14 amino acids. CDR1 and CDR2 (germline): MNHEY, SVGAGI. The CDR3 DNA follows: TGTGCCAGCAACGACCGTCCCCGGCCATATACGCAGTATTTT. Translating gives CASNDRPRPYTQYF.

The chain employs TRBV7-8 and TRBJ1-5, with 7 bases fitting TRBD1. The germline V gene has CDR1 SGHVS and CDR2 FQNEAQ. V was clipped by 5 bases and J by 0 bases; unmatched bases: 4. This CDR3 spans 15 amino acids. CDR3 residues: CASSIGQASNQPQHF. The CDR3 DNA sequence: TGTGCCAGCAGCATCGGACAGGCTAGCAATCAGCCCCAGCATTTT.

This clone was seen a few times. This rearrangement joins TRBV7-2 to TRBJ2-7; the D gene is possibly TRBD1 (5 bases). CDR1 is SGHTA and CDR2 is FQGNSA in the germline V gene. Trimming cost V 1 base and J 4 bases, with 11 bases left between them. The CDR3 runs 14 residues. DNA for the CDR3: TGTGCCAGCAGCTTAGACCCGACAGCATACGAGCAGTACTTC. As protein: CASSLDPTAYEQYF.

The gene calls are TRBV6-5 and TRBJ1-1; 9 bases agree with TRBD1. Germline values: CDR1 MNHEY, CDR2 SVGAGI. The CDR3 is 14 residues long. With V trimmed by 2 bases and J by 8 bases, 6 bases remained unmatched. The CDR3 DNA reads as TGTGCCAGCAGTTACGGGAGGACAGGGGTCGAAGCTTTCTTT. It specifies CASSYGRTGVEAFF.

J is TRBJ2-1 and V is TRBV2; 9 bases agree with TRBD2. CDR1 and CDR2 from the germline V gene are SNHLY and FYNNEI. The junction had 3 bases not matched to a gene; V was cut back by 6 bases and J by 0 bases. CDR3 length equals 15 residues. The chain's CDR3 is CASRAGGSSYNEQFF. Here the CDR3 DNA reads TGTGCCAGCAGGGCGGGGGGGAGCTCCTACAATGAGCAGTTCTTC.

The chain has TRBV29-1 and TRBJ2-3, with D possibly matching TRBD1 (5 bases). This CDR3 contains 13 residues. With 3 bases removed from V and 1 base from J, the gap between germline ends came to 8 bases. Germline CDR1 SQVTM, CDR2 ANQGSEA. The CDR3 region is CSVDGRGTDTQYF. The CDR3 DNA sequence: TGCAGCGTTGACGGCAGGGGCACAGATACGCAGTATTTT.

V gene TRBV7-9 combines with J gene TRBJ2-3; D possibly uses TRBD1 or TRBD2 (5 bases each). Trimming left V 5 bases short and J 6 bases short, with 18 bases between. Germline values: CDR1 SEHNR, CDR2 FQNEAQ (reference sequence). CDR3 size: 15 residues. CDR3 sequence (DNA): TGTGCCAGCAGCCGAGGGACCCTTGGACCCGATACGCAGTATTTT. Protein sequence: CASSRGTLGPDTQYF.

The V call is TRBV5-5, the J call TRBJ1-2; D remains ambiguous. Trimming took 1 base from V and 2 from J, leaving 6 bases between them. Germline CDR1 SGHKS, CDR2 YYEKEE (reference sequence). The CDR3 consists of 13 residues. CDR3 nucleotides: TGTGCCAGCAGCTTGCGTCCAAACTATGGCTACACCTTC. Its translation is CASSLRPNYGYTF.

This chain joins TRBV6-5 and TRBJ1-2, with 7 positions matching TRBD1. This CDR3 has 14 amino acids. Germline V gives CDR1 MNHEY, CDR2 SVGAGI. With V trimmed by 2 bases and J by 4 bases, 4 bases remained unmatched. The CDR3 DNA reads as TGTGCCAGCAGTTACGACAGGGCCCCCTATGGCTACACCTTC. The encoded protein is CASSYDRAPYGYTF.

V usage is TRBV5-1 and J usage is TRBJ2-7; tentatively, D is TRBD1 (5 bases). The CDR3 runs to 12 residues. Germline-derived CDR1 and CDR2 are SGHRS and YFSETQ. Deletions cut 0 bases from V and 4 bases from J, with 5 bases between. The CDR3 coding sequence is TGCGCCAGCAGCTTGGAGGGGTACGAGCAGTACTTC. This translates into CASSLEGYEQYF.

This chain joins TRBV2 and TRBJ1-4, with D perhaps matching TRBD1 (5 bases). V lost 4 bases to trimming and J lost 4 bases, with 7 bases between them. The CDR3 is made up of 13 amino acids. CDR1 is SNHLY and CDR2 is FYNNEI in the germline V gene. CDR3: CASSGQGNEKLFF. The CDR3 nucleotides read TGTGCCAGCAGTGGCCAGGGTAATGAAAAACTGTTTTTT.

The chain couples TRBV4-1 to TRBJ1-3; 8 bases line up with TRBD1. Germline-derived CDR1 and CDR2 are MGHRA and YSYEKL. Unmatched junction bases numbered 8, after V lost 0 bases and J lost 4 bases. This CDR3 comprises 17 residues. This CDR3 is CASSQDPVGQGGNTIYF. The CDR3 coding sequence is TGCGCCAGCAGCCAAGATCCCGTCGGACAGGGCGGAAACACCATATATTTT.